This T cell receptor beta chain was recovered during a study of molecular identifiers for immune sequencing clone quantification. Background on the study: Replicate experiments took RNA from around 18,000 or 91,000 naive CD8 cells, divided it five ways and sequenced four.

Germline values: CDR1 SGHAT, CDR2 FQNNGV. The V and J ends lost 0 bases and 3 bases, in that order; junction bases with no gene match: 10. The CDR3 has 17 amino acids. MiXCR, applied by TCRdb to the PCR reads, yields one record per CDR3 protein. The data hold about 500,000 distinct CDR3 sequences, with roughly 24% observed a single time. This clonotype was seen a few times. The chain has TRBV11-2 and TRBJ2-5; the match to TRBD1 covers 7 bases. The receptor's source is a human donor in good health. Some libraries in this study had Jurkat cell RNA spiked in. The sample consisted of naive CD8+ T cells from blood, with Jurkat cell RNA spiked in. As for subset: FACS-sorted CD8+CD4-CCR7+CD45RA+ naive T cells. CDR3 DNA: TGTGCCAGCAGCTTAGATCACCCATCGACAGGGAAAGAGACCCAGTACTTC. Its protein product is CASSLDHPSTGKETQYF.